This T cell receptor beta chain was found in a study of blood T cell repertoires in COVID-19. Study background: Specimens from acute and convalescent COVID-19 originated in the United States, Italy and Spain. Sources were T cells, B-cell-depleted T cells, or PBMCs; the material itself was cDNA or gDNA.

In the study's own analysis: Cell counts per sample came from amplifying reference gene primers. TCRdb's table, derived via immunoSEQ multiplex PCR, lists solely in-frame clones and lacks some. V and J calls and clone size follow that table, whereas D and trimming were derived from the DNA. The data contain about 110,000 clones, 75% to 85% of them singletons. Germline V gene data show CDR1 as SNHLY and CDR2 as FYNNEI. V was trimmed by 2 bases and J by 4 bases, leaving 5 bases between them. This CDR3 region has 12 residues. This chain uses TRBV2 with TRBJ2-5; no clear D gene. This sequence originates from a woman over 75 with active or convalescent COVID-19. Specimen: peripheral blood. CDR3 sequence: CASSEIRETQYF. The CDR3 DNA reads as TGTGCCAGCAGTGAAATCCGAGAGACCCAGTACTTC.